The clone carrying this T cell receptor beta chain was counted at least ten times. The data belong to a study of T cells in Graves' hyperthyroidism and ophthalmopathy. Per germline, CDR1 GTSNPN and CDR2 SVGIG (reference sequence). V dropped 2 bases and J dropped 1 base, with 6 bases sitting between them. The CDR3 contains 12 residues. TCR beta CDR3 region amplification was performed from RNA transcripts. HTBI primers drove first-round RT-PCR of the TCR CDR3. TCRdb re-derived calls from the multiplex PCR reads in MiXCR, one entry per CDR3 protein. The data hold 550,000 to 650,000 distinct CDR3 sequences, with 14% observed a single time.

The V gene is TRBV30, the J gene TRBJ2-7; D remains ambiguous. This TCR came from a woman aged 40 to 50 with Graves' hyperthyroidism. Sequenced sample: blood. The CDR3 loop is CAWSRQSYEQYF. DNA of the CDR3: TGTGCCTGGAGTCGCCAGTCCTACGAGCAGTACTTC.